This T cell receptor (beta chain) came from a study of blood T cell repertoires in COVID-19 (dated by TCRdb to between 2020 and 2021). A note on the overall study: Samples from collaborators originated in the United States, Italy and Spain and spanned both the acute and convalescent phases of COVID-19. The repertoires were released in a freely available public database meant as a resource for research on the immune response to SARS-CoV-2. The sample metadata nearly always contained a de-identified subject ID, COVID-19 status, age in years and sex. The dataset comprised deeply sampled blood TCRbeta repertoires from subjects exposed to, actively infected with, or recovered from COVID-19. Where available, HLA class I and class II types were obtained from metadata supplied by the sample provider rather than from assay-based typing. The samples were drawn from the first 160 participants of the ongoing ImmuneRACE study and from 1,254 subjects provided by 6 global collaborators. The material from the prospective study consisted of cDNA or gDNA derived from T cells, B-cell-depleted T cells, or PBMCs.

Taken from the germline V gene (reference sequence), the CDR1 and CDR2 loops are SEHNR and FQNEAQ. Ends trimmed: V by 2 bases, J by 9 bases; bases unmatched to a gene: 14. The CDR3 covers 16 residues, taking in both the cysteine and the phenylalanine. Only the CDR3 DNA stays, 48 bases, in frame from base 1. A remark on this clone: Its antigen target is currently unknown. One base away there is no much larger clone; base qualities are not given.

The immunoSEQ Assay, a bias-controlled multiplex PCR, was used to amplify TCRbeta CDR3 regions from genomic DNA. In the authors' own workflow: Nucleated cell counts per sample were estimated from amplification of reference gene primers within the assay. Sequence reads were collapsed and filtered to measure the absolute abundance of every unique TCRbeta CDR3 rearrangement. For each sample, productive Simpson clonality was calculated as the square root of Simpson's diversity index across productive rearrangements. The clones in this table, taken by TCRdb from immuneACCESS, are in-frame only. Not every clone is retained; where verified, under half of the shortfall comes from an unresolved V gene, and the cause of the rest is unknown. The V and J calls and the clone size are those of that table, but D and trimming were determined from the DNA. The table for this sample lists roughly 70,000 clones; 79% of them were counted only once. The top ten clones comprise 6.3% of the sample.

The research as a whole found: Clinical and demographic metadata were provided uncurated, with the amount varying by source and participant.

The collaborating institutions used their own protocols to collect whole blood in K2EDTA tubes. For TCRbeta analysis, collaborators shipped samples as frozen whole blood, isolated PBMCs, or DNA extracted from either of those sample types. Specimen: peripheral blood. Rearrangement joined TRBV7-9 to TRBJ2-7; TRBD1 matches 9 bases in the middle. The clonotype was recovered from a woman in her sixties or seventies with acute or convalescent COVID-19. The CDR3: CASSLNRGQGTVRQYF. The sequenced DNA is TGTGCCAGCAGCTTAAACCGGGGACAGGGAACTGTGCGGCAGTACTTC.